This T cell receptor (beta chain) appears in the sequencing data of a study of blood T cell repertoires in COVID-19. TCRdb's table, derived via immunoSEQ multiplex PCR, lists solely in-frame clones and lacks some. The sample comprises 120,000 to 150,000 clones, approximately 88% of which are singletons, and approximately 10% rests with the top ten. CDR3 length equals 13 residues. Germline V gene lookup returns CDR1 LNHDA and CDR2 SQIVND (reference sequence). Trimming removed 7 bases at V and 2 bases at J, with 10 bases between. This clonotype was obtained from a man aged 60 to 69 with active or convalescent COVID-19. Sequenced: peripheral blood. The chain links TRBV19 to TRBJ2-3; D is possibly TRBD2 (6 bases). DNA of the CDR3: TGTGCCAGTACTAGCGAACTCACAGATACGCAGTATTTT. Translated, it gives CASTSELTDTQYF.